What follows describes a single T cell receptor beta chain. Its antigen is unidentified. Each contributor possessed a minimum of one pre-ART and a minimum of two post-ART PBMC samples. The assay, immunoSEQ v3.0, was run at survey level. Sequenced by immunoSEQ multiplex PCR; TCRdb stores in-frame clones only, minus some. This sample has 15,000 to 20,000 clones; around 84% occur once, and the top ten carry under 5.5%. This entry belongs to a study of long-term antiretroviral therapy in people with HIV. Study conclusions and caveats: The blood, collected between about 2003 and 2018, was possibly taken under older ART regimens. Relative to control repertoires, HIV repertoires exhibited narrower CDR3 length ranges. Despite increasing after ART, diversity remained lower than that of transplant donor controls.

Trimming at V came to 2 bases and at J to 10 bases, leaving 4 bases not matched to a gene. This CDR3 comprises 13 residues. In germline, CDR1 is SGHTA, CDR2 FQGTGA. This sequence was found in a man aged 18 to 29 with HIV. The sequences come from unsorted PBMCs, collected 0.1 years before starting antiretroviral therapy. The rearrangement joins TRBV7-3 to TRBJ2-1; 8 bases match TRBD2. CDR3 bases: TGTGCCAGCAGCTTAGCGGGAGGTTACGAGCAGTTCTTC. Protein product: CASSLAGGYEQFF.